This is a list of T cell receptor beta chains from one sample in a study of blood T cell repertoires in COVID-19. The method was immunoSEQ multiplex PCR; TCRdb's version includes in-frame clones alone and lacks a portion of them. The table shows 220,000 or so clones, with almost 90% occurring only once. The sequenced sample was PBMCs or T cells enriched from blood (not recorded which). These receptors all stem from a man aged 25 to 45 who had been exposed to COVID-19. The CDR3 runs from the conserved cysteine through the conserved F or W. D genes are given only for firm matches. Expanded clones are given a class, and other clones once, few, many or no size at all.

v_gene: TRBV5-4
j_gene: TRBJ1-4
d_gene: TRBD1
abundance: NA
CDR3aa: CASSTQGQGYEKLFF
CDR3nt: TGTGCCAGCAGCACTCAGGGACAGGGTTATGAAAAACTGTTTTTT

v_gene: TRBV5-5
j_gene: TRBJ2-7
d_gene: TRBD2
abundance: NA
CDR3aa: CASSRERGSSYEQYF
CDR3nt: TGTGCCAGCAGCAGGGAGCGGGGAAGCTCCTACGAGCAGTACTTC

v_gene: TRBV2
j_gene: TRBJ2-7
d_gene: NA
abundance: NA
CDR3aa: CASRGTVYYEQYF
CDR3nt: TGTGCCAGCCGCGGGACAGTGTACTACGAGCAGTACTTC

v_gene: TRBV5-1
j_gene: TRBJ2-1
d_gene: NA
abundance: NA
CDR3aa: CASRNSGDNEQFF
CDR3nt: TGCGCCAGCAGAAACTCCGGGGATAATGAGCAGTTCTTC

v_gene: TRBV6-5
j_gene: TRBJ2-3
d_gene: TRBD1
abundance: NA
CDR3aa: CASSTTGVDTQYF
CDR3nt: TGTGCCAGCAGCACAACAGGGGTGGATACGCAGTATTTT

v_gene: TRBV10-2
j_gene: TRBJ2-5
d_gene: TRBD2
abundance: NA
CDR3aa: CASSFGGGIQETQYF
CDR3nt: TGCGCCAGCAGTTTTGGGGGGGGGATCCAAGAGACCCAGTACTTC

v_gene: TRBV6-2/TRBV6-3
j_gene: TRBJ1-5
d_gene: NA
abundance: NA
CDR3aa: CASSFGGYNQPQHF
CDR3nt: TGTGCCAGCAGTTTCGGGGGATACAATCAGCCCCAGCATTTT

v_gene: TRBV6-4
j_gene: TRBJ2-2
d_gene: TRBD1
abundance: NA
CDR3aa: CASRPGTDTGELFF
CDR3nt: TGTGCCAGCAGACCCGGGACAGACACCGGGGAGCTGTTTTTT

v_gene: TRBV19
j_gene: TRBJ1-2
d_gene: NA
abundance: NA
CDR3aa: CPSGGGGYTF
CDR3nt: TGTCCCTCGGGGGGCGGAGGCTACACCTTC

v_gene: TRBV5-4
j_gene: TRBJ2-5
d_gene: NA
abundance: NA
CDR3aa: CASSDVALGLGTETQYF
CDR3nt: TGTGCCAGCAGCGACGTAGCCCTCGGACTCGGAACGGAGACCCAGTACTTC

v_gene: TRBV29-1
j_gene: TRBJ1-1
d_gene: NA
abundance: NA
CDR3aa: CSVISGGTEAFF
CDR3nt: TGCAGCGTTATATCGGGGGGCACTGAAGCTTTCTTT

v_gene: TRBV7-3
j_gene: TRBJ2-1
d_gene: TRBD2
abundance: NA
CDR3aa: CASSPGMTSGGEQFF
CDR3nt: TGTGCCAGCAGCCCGGGGATGACTAGCGGGGGTGAGCAGTTCTTC

v_gene: TRBV29-1
j_gene: TRBJ1-1
d_gene: NA
abundance: NA
CDR3aa: CSVVYYSTTEAFF
CDR3nt: TGCAGCGTTGTGTACTACTCGACCACTGAAGCTTTCTTT

v_gene: TRBV12-3/TRBV12-4
j_gene: TRBJ1-2
d_gene: NA
abundance: NA
CDR3aa: CASRASGNYGYTF
CDR3nt: TGTGCCAGCAGGGCTTCAGGAAATTATGGCTACACCTTC

v_gene: TRBV6-5
j_gene: TRBJ1-2
d_gene: TRBD1
abundance: NA
CDR3aa: CASSLDRDYGYTF
CDR3nt: TGTGCCAGCAGTCTTGACAGGGACTATGGCTACACCTTC

v_gene: TRBV5-1
j_gene: TRBJ2-2
d_gene: TRBD1
abundance: NA
CDR3aa: CASSHGQGAMNTGELFF
CDR3nt: TGCGCCAGCAGCCACGGACAGGGGGCTATGAACACCGGGGAGCTGTTTTTT

v_gene: TRBV2
j_gene: TRBJ2-7
d_gene: NA
abundance: NA
CDR3aa: CASSDQAVAYEQYF
CDR3nt: TGTGCCAGCAGTGATCAAGCGGTAGCTTACGAGCAGTACTTC

v_gene: TRBV29-1
j_gene: TRBJ2-7
d_gene: TRBD2
abundance: NA
CDR3aa: CSVAGALAGSSYEQYF
CDR3nt: TGCAGCGTTGCCGGGGCCCTAGCGGGGAGCTCCTACGAGCAGTACTTC

v_gene: TRBV7-9
j_gene: TRBJ1-2
d_gene: NA
abundance: NA
CDR3aa: CASSLDRIYGYTF
CDR3nt: TGTGCCAGCAGCTTAGACAGGATCTATGGCTACACCTTC

v_gene: TRBV5-1
j_gene: TRBJ1-6
d_gene: NA
abundance: NA
CDR3aa: CASSLRGRNSPLHF
CDR3nt: TGCGCCAGCAGCTTGCGGGGGAGGAATTCACCCCTCCACTTT

v_gene: TRBV6-2/TRBV6-3
j_gene: TRBJ2-7
d_gene: NA
abundance: once
CDR3aa: CASSPLYEQYF
CDR3nt: TGTGCCAGCAGTCCCCTTTACGAGCAGTACTTC

v_gene: TRBV5-4
j_gene: TRBJ2-5
d_gene: TRBD2
abundance: NA
CDR3aa: CASSLLAGAGETQYF
CDR3nt: TGTGCCAGCAGCTTACTAGCGGGCGCTGGGGAGACCCAGTACTTC

v_gene: TRBV5-1
j_gene: TRBJ2-3
d_gene: TRBD2
abundance: NA
CDR3aa: CASSRRGALGGTQYF
CDR3nt: TGCGCCAGCAGTCGCCGGGGCGCGTTGGGGGGGACGCAGTATTTT

v_gene: TRBV6-1
j_gene: TRBJ1-4
d_gene: NA
abundance: NA
CDR3aa: CASSEGRAGNEKLFF
CDR3nt: TGTGCCAGCAGTGAAGGGCGAGCGGGTAATGAAAAACTGTTTTTT

v_gene: TRBV27
j_gene: TRBJ1-2
d_gene: NA
abundance: NA
CDR3aa: CASSLSGGYYGYTF
CDR3nt: TGTGCCAGCAGTTTATCTGGGGGGTATTATGGCTACACCTTC

v_gene: TRBV2
j_gene: TRBJ1-1
d_gene: TRBD1
abundance: once
CDR3aa: CASSLRTGDTEAFF
CDR3nt: TGTGCCAGCAGTCTAAGGACAGGTGACACTGAAGCTTTCTTT

v_gene: TRBV7-2
j_gene: TRBJ1-1
d_gene: TRBD1
abundance: NA
CDR3aa: CASSLGRGRAFF
CDR3nt: TGTGCCAGCAGCTTGGGTAGGGGGCGGGCTTTCTTT

v_gene: TRBV6-9
j_gene: TRBJ2-4
d_gene: TRBD2
abundance: NA
CDR3aa: CASITGGAYKNIQYF
CDR3nt: TGTGCCAGCATAACGGGGGGGGCCTACAAAAACATTCAGTACTTC

v_gene: TRBV5-6
j_gene: TRBJ1-4
d_gene: NA
abundance: NA
CDR3aa: CASSRGLSAEKLFF
CDR3nt: TGTGCCAGCAGCCGGGGACTCTCAGCGGAAAAACTGTTTTTT

v_gene: TRBV6-5
j_gene: TRBJ1-1
d_gene: NA
abundance: NA
CDR3aa: CASSPYLNTEAFF
CDR3nt: TGTGCCAGCAGTCCCTACTTGAACACTGAAGCTTTCTTT

v_gene: TRBV4-2
j_gene: TRBJ2-2
d_gene: TRBD2
abundance: few
CDR3aa: CASSRPFSGGDVTGELFF
CDR3nt: TGTGCCAGCAGCCGCCCATTTAGCGGGGGGGATGTAACCGGGGAGCTGTTTTTT

v_gene: TRBV18
j_gene: TRBJ2-3
d_gene: TRBD1
abundance: once
CDR3aa: CASSPALGQGSTDTQYF
CDR3nt: TGTGCCAGCTCACCCGCCCTAGGACAGGGAAGCACAGATACGCAGTATTTT